The table lists the clone carrying this TCR beta chain with many counts. The data were taken from a study of metastatic and nonmetastatic thyroid tumors. Germline CDR1 reads MNHNY; CDR2 reads SVGAGI (reference sequence). Trimming removed 0 bases at V and 6 bases at J, with 12 bases between. CDR3 size: 15 residues. TCRdb ran MiXCR on the PCR reads. This sample yields approximately 26,000 clones, of which approximately 24% are seen a single time; about 6% belongs to the top ten. All patients were treatment-naive before thyroid surgery. This chain joins TRBV6-6 and TRBJ2-1; D is ambiguous. Sequencing used blood. The TCR was taken from a female donor with papillary thyroid cancer or a benign thyroid nodule (not recorded which). Some clones in this sample may be carry-over from other donors' samples. CDR3 in amino acids: CASSYSRVAGNEQFF. Here the CDR3 DNA reads TGTGCCAGCAGTTACTCGAGAGTCGCCGGCAATGAGCAGTTCTTC.